One sample yielded the 28 T cell receptor beta chains listed below, sequenced in a study of PD-1 blockade in mismatch repair-deficient tumors. The method was immunoSEQ multiplex PCR; TCRdb's version includes in-frame clones alone and lacks a portion of them. The sample has tens of thousands of clones; under 85% are singletons. The specimen comprised peripheral blood, sampled 12 weeks after starting pembrolizumab. The receptors originated from an adult with mismatch repair-deficient cancer.

This clone has a single count. This chain links TRBV30 with TRBJ2-7; D remains ambiguous. The CDR3 loop spans 13 amino acids. The V gene lost 0 bases and the J gene lost 2 bases, with 8 bases spanning the gap. Germline V CDR1 and CDR2: GTSNPN, SVGIG (reference sequence). The CDR3 reads CAWSVRFPYEQYF. DNA for the CDR3: TGTGCCTGGAGTGTACGGTTCCCCTACGAGCAGTACTTC.

This clone was seen more than once but under ten times. The J gene is TRBJ1-2, the V gene TRBV29-1; the D is unclear. V lost 4 bases and J lost 5, with 5 bases in between. CDR3 length equals 10 residues. In germline, CDR1 is SQVTM, CDR2 ANQGSEA. CDR3 sequence (DNA): TGCAGCGTTGCCGAGTATGGCTACACCTTC. Translation: CSVAEYGYTF.

This clone was picked up one time. The chain carries TRBV5-5 and TRBJ1-2, with 9 bases lining up with TRBD1. CDR1 and CDR2 from the germline V gene are SGHKS and YYEKEE (reference sequence). This CDR3 region has 14 residues. V dropped 7 bases and J dropped 4; count of bases not matched to a gene: 8. The CDR3 DNA sequence: TGTGCCAGCGCGGGGTCGACAGGGGGCTATGGCTACACCTTC. Its protein product is CASAGSTGGYGYTF.

This clone was counted only a few times. This chain links TRBV6-4 with TRBJ2-2; weak D call: TRBD2 (6 bases). Germline values: CDR1 MRHNA, CDR2 SNTAGT. V was pared by 4 bases and J by 3 bases, with 6 bases between. The CDR3 spans 13 residues. DNA of the CDR3: TGTGCCAGCAGTGCGGGAGACACCGGGGAGCTGTTTTTT. Its protein product is CASSAGDTGELFF.

A note on this clone: The same CDR3 is also encoded by other DNA sequences in this sample. This rearrangement joins TRBV18 to TRBJ1-1; possible D gene TRBD1, 5 bases. CDR1 is KGHSH and CDR2 is LQKENI in the germline V gene. This CDR3 contains 16 residues. V was trimmed by 3 bases and J by 2 bases, leaving 16 bases between them. The chain's CDR3 is CASSPRGGGSNTEAFF. The CDR3 coding sequence is TGTGCCAGCTCACCCCGGGGGGGAGGCAGCAACACTGAAGCTTTCTTT. The whole variable domain, filled in from reference TRBV18 and TRBJ1-1, reads NAGVMQNPRHLVRRRGQEARLRCSPMKGHSHVYWYRQLPEEGLKFMVYLQKENIIDESGMPKERFSAEFPKEGPSILRIQQVVRGDSAAYFCASSPRGGGSNTEAFFGQGTRLTVV.

The gene calls are TRBV30 and TRBJ1-5, with D maybe TRBD1 (6 bases). V was cut by 2 bases and J by 7 bases, with 12 bases left in between. The CDR3 is 13 amino acids. CDR1 is GTSNPN and CDR2 is SVGIG in the germline V gene (reference sequence). Here the CDR3 reads CAWSRGGGQPQHF. Written as DNA, the CDR3 is TGTGCCTGGAGTCGAGGGGGGGGGCAGCCCCAGCATTTT.

V gene TRBV29-1 combines with J gene TRBJ2-7, with D hard to call. V lost 0 bases, J lost 0 bases, and 15 bases lay in between. Germline V lookup: CDR1 SQVTM, CDR2 ANQGSEA. This CDR3 is built from 16 residues. This CDR3 reads CSVEEGMGSSSYEQYF. DNA of the CDR3: TGCAGCGTTGAAGAAGGCATGGGGTCCAGCTCCTACGAGCAGTACTTC.

Here the CDR3 reads CASNEGSYEQYF. As DNA, the CDR3 is TGTGCCAGCAACGAGGGCTCCTACGAGCAGTACTTC. The rearrangement links TRBV6-6 to TRBJ2-7; perhaps TRBD2 as D (5 bases). Germline CDR1 MNHNY, CDR2 SVGAGI (reference sequence). V was trimmed by 7 bases and J by 0 bases, leaving 7 bases between them. CDR3 length: 12 amino acids.

V usage is TRBV5-1 and J usage is TRBJ1-2; D perhaps matches TRBD1 (6 bases). This CDR3 is 14 amino acids long. V was shortened by 4 bases and J by 10 bases, with 20 bases between the two germline ends. Germline assignment: CDR1 SGHRS and CDR2 YFSETQ. DNA for the CDR3: TGCGCCAGCAGCCAAGATAGGGGGGCTCGGATCTACACCTTC. It is translated as CASSQDRGARIYTF.

The V call is TRBV28, the J call TRBJ1-5; 9 bases are a match to TRBD1. Germline V CDR1 and CDR2: MDHEN, SYDVKM. The CDR3 has 16 residues. The junction had 2 bases not matched to a gene; V was cut back by 1 base and J by 1 base. The CDR3 sequence: CASSLLGTGSNQPQHF. The DNA for the CDR3 is TGTGCCAGCAGTTTATTAGGGACAGGGAGCAATCAGCCCCAGCATTTT.

This clone is a singleton in its sample. The J gene is TRBJ2-1, the V gene TRBV5-6; maybe TRBD2 (6 bases). The V end lost 0 bases, the J end lost 7 bases, and 8 bases lay between the germline ends. This CDR3 spans 13 amino acids. Germline CDR1 SGHDT, CDR2 YYEEEE. CDR3 loop: CASSLAAGNEQFF. The CDR3 region has the DNA TGTGCCAGCAGCTTGGCGGCGGGGAATGAGCAGTTCTTC.

The rearrangement links TRBV2 to TRBJ2-5, with 7 bases identical to TRBD2. Germline CDR1 SNHLY, CDR2 FYNNEI. This CDR3 is built from 14 residues. After removal of 8 bases from V and 2 bases from J, the junction contained 8 bases not matched to a gene. The CDR3 protein is CASSWEGRQETQYF. The CDR3 DNA sequence: TGTGCCAGCTCCTGGGAGGGAAGGCAAGAGACCCAGTACTTC.

This clone was seen a handful of times. This CDR3 reads CASGAGTGDQPQHF. The CDR3 DNA sequence: TGTGCCAGCGGTGCCGGGACAGGAGATCAGCCCCAGCATTTT. This sequence joins TRBV2 and TRBJ1-5; TRBD1 aligns across 8 bases. From germline, CDR1 is SNHLY and CDR2 FYNNEI. This CDR3 contains 14 residues. After removal of 8 bases from V and 5 bases from J, the junction contained 8 bases not matched to a gene.

This clone was picked up a small number of times. This same CDR3 is encoded by further DNA sequences in the sample. This chain joins TRBV2 and TRBJ1-5; D not resolved. V was cut by 4 bases and J by 0 bases, with 10 bases left in between. Germline V gives CDR1 SNHLY, CDR2 FYNNEI. CDR3 length: 15 amino acids. CDR3 sequence reads: CASSGRTYSNQPQHF. CDR3 in DNA: TGTGCCAGCAGTGGAAGGACTTATAGCAATCAGCCCCAGCATTTT.

This chain connects TRBV5-6 to TRBJ1-2, with TRBD1 matching 9 bases. The V and J ends lost 0 bases and 8 bases, in that order; junction bases with no gene match: 5. The CDR3 contains 14 residues. In germline, CDR1 is SGHDT, CDR2 YYEEEE. The CDR3 protein is CASSLGTGVGGYTF. The CDR3 DNA sequence: TGTGCCAGCAGCTTGGGGACAGGGGTTGGCGGCTACACCTTC.

The V call is TRBV28, the J call TRBJ2-5, with 16 bases lining up with TRBD2. This CDR3 has 20 amino acids. Germline V gene lookup returns CDR1 MDHEN and CDR2 SYDVKM. Trimming at V came to 2 bases and at J to 2 bases, leaving 11 bases not matched to a gene. Written as DNA, the CDR3 is TGTGCCAGCAGTTTAGAGGGGGAACCGGGACTAGCGGGAGGGCAAGAGACCCAGTACTTC. It codes for CASSLEGEPGLAGGQETQYF. The variable domain in full, with the rest retrieved from reference TRBV28 and TRBJ2-5, is DVKVTQSSRYLVKRTGEKVFLECVQDMDHENMFWYRQDPGLGLRLIYFSYDVKMKEKGDIPEGYSVSREKKERFSLILESASTNQTSMYLCASSLEGEPGLAGGQETQYFGPGTRLLVL.

A note on this clone: The junction does not match germline at one end; this may be a read error. Distinct nucleotide sequences in the sample also encode this CDR3. V and J are TRBV27 and TRBJ2-3; D unresolved. Germline V lookup: CDR1 MNHEY, CDR2 SMNVEV (reference sequence). The CDR3 totals 17 residues. CDR3 in DNA: TGTGCCAGCAGTTTCAGCCCGCCCTTGATTAGCACAGATACGCAGTACTTT. It yields the protein CASSFSPPLISTDTQYF.

The chain uses TRBV5-1 and TRBJ2-1; TRBD2 matches at 7 bases. Trimming cost V 4 bases and J 3 bases; bases outside gene matches: 10. CDR1 and CDR2 from the germline V gene are SGHRS and YFSETQ. The CDR3 extends over 16 amino acids. The CDR3 nucleotides read TGCGCCAGCAGCCCGCTAGCGGAAGAGATCTACAATGAGCAGTTCTTC. Protein: CASSPLAEEIYNEQFF. Full variable domain (rest looked up from reference TRBV5-1 and TRBJ2-1): KAGVTQTPRYLIKTRGQQVTLSCSPISGHRSVSWYQQTPGQGLQFLFEYFSETQRNKGNFPGRFSGRQFSNSRSEMNVSTLELGDSALYLCASSPLAEEIYNEQFFGPGTRLTVL.

CDR3 bases: TGTGCCAGCAGCTTGAAGGGCCACGAGCAGTACTTC. Its translation is CASSLKGHEQYF. The chain recombines TRBV7-2 with TRBJ2-7; D is uncertain. The CDR3 is 12 amino acids. Germline V lookup: CDR1 SGHTA, CDR2 FQGNSA. Trimming left V 3 bases short and J 5 bases short, with 8 bases between.

The J gene is TRBJ2-1, the V gene TRBV29-1, with 13 bases fitting TRBD2. The junction had 9 bases not matched to a gene; V was cut back by 6 bases and J by 10 bases. Germline CDR1 and CDR2: SQVTM and ANQGSEA. The CDR3 has 14 amino acids. CDR3 nucleotides: TGCAGCGTCTCGAATGGACTAGCGGGAGAGGAGCAGTTCTTC. The encoded protein is CSVSNGLAGEEQFF.

The chain has TRBV7-8 and TRBJ2-5, with 10 bases matching TRBD1. This CDR3 region has 18 residues. V lost 5 bases, J lost 3 bases, and 15 bases stayed unmatched. Germline-derived CDR1 and CDR2 are SGHVS and FQNEAQ. CDR3 bases: TGTGCCAGCAGCGCACGCCGGCGCCGGGACAGGGGCAAAGAGACCCAGTACTTC. Translation: CASSARRRRDRGKETQYF. The variable domain in full, completed from reference TRBV7-8 and TRBJ2-5, reads GAGVSQSPRYKVAKRGQDVALRCDPISGHVSLFWYQQALGQGPEFLTYFQNEAQLDKSGLPSDRFFAERPEGSVSTLKIQRTQQEDSAVYLCASSARRRRDRGKETQYFGPGTRLLVL.

The chain carries TRBV28 and TRBJ1-2; maybe TRBD1 (5 bases). CDR1 and CDR2 (germline): MDHEN, SYDVKM. V was pared by 6 bases and J by 6 bases, with 17 bases between. The CDR3 spans 14 residues. This CDR3 is CASRNWGGVDGYTF. CDR3 coding DNA: TGTGCCAGCAGAAATTGGGGAGGGGTCGATGGCTACACCTTC.

The chain employs TRBV11-2 and TRBJ2-3, with D unclear. V was clipped by 3 bases and J by 2 bases, with 3 bases between them. CDR3 length equals 12 residues. Looked up from germline, CDR1 is SGHAT and CDR2 is FQNNGV. CDR3 in amino acids: CASSFVTDTQYF. The DNA for the CDR3 is TGTGCCAGCAGCTTTGTCACAGATACGCAGTATTTT.

This sequence joins TRBV28 and TRBJ2-1; D is unclear. CDR3 length equals 15 residues. Trimming removed 3 bases from V and 1 base from J, with 10 bases in between. The germline CDR1 and CDR2 sequences are MDHEN and SYDVKM. The DNA for the CDR3 is TGTGCCAGCAGTTTGTATGAAGGGTCCTACAATGAGCAGTTCTTC. As protein: CASSLYEGSYNEQFF.

This clone occurred once. This chain joins TRBV30 and TRBJ2-3; 11 bases agree with TRBD2. The CDR3 totals 14 residues. With 4 bases clipped from V and 6 bases from J, the junction kept 6 bases outside the gene matches. Germline V CDR1 and CDR2: GTSNPN, SVGIG (reference sequence). In nucleotides, the CDR3 is TGTGCCTGGACTCCTAGCGGGAGGAGTGATACGCAGTATTTT. This encodes CAWTPSGRSDTQYF.

The V and J genes are TRBV4-2 and TRBJ2-5; TRBD2 is a possible D gene (7 bases). Per germline, CDR1 LGHNA and CDR2 YNFKEQ. The CDR3 length is 17 residues. Trimming left V 5 bases short and J 4 bases short, with 23 bases between. The CDR3 reads CASSEREGGSRGETQYF. For the CDR3, the DNA is TGTGCCAGCAGCGAAAGAGAGGGCGGGAGCAGGGGAGAGACCCAGTACTTC.

For this clone: One end of the junction is discordant with germline, which a read error may explain. The J gene is TRBJ2-2, the V gene TRBV5-4; 10 bases are a match to TRBD2. This CDR3 is 17 amino acids long. The germline V gene encodes CDR1 SGHNT and CDR2 YYREEE (reference sequence). CDR3 residues: CASSQDGLAGAGGELFF. Here the CDR3 DNA reads TGCGCCAGCAGCCAAGATGGGCTAGCGGGAGCCGGCGGGGAGCTGTTTTTT. Filled out from reference TRBV5-4 and TRBJ2-2, the complete variable domain reads ETGVTQSPTHLIKTRGQQVTLRCSSQSGHNTVSWYQQALGQGPQFIFQYYREEENGRGNFPPRFSGLQFPNYSSELNVNALELDDSALYLCASSQDGLAGAGGELFFGEGSRLTVL.

The chain uses TRBV2 and TRBJ2-3; 14 bases fit TRBD2. The ends lost 6 bases at V and 0 bases at J; junction bases unmatched: 20. Germline V lookup: CDR1 SNHLY, CDR2 FYNNEI. This CDR3 region has 22 residues. The CDR3 is CASSLGLAGGYYISSSTDTQYF. The CDR3 DNA follows: TGTGCCAGCAGCCTCGGACTAGCGGGAGGATATTATATCTCCTCTAGCACAGATACGCAGTATTTT.